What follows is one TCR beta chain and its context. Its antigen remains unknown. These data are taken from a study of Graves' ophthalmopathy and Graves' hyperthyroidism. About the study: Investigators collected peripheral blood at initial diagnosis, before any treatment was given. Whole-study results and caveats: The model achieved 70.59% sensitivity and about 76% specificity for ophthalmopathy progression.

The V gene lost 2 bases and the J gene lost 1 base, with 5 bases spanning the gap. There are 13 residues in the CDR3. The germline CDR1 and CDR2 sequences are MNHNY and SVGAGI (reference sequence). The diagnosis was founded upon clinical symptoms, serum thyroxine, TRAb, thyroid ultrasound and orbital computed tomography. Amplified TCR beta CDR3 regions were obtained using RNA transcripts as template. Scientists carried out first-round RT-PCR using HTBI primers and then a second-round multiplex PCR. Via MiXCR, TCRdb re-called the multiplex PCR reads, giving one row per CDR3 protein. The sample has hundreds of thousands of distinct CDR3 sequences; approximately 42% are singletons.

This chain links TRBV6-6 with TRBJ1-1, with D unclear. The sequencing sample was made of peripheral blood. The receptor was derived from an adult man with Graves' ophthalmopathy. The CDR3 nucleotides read TGTGCCAGCAGTTACGGTCGGAACACTGAAGCTTTCTTT. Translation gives CASSYGRNTEAFF.